This T cell receptor (beta chain) is drawn from a study of identical twins. Study results and limitations: High-abundance cord blood beta clonotypes had fewer insertions; memory repertoires showed none.

This clonotype has only a few counts. Its antigen remains unknown. This CDR3 comprises 15 residues. V was pared by 5 bases and J by 4 bases, with 15 bases between. Germline V lookup: CDR1 SEHNR, CDR2 FQNEAQ (reference sequence). TCRdb passed the 5' RACE reads through MiXCR, listing each CDR3 protein once. The table shows about 890,000 distinct CDR3 sequences, with 12% occurring only once. The same sample was also studied in work on yellow fever vaccine responses in identical twins.

The gene calls are TRBV7-9 and TRBJ2-1; TRBD1 might be the D (5 bases). Sequencing input: PBMCs. The sequence was obtained from a woman under 30 in good health. The DNA for the CDR3 is TGTGCCAGCAGCCGACCCGTAGGGGTTTACAATGAGCAGTTCTTC. Translated, it gives CASSRPVGVYNEQFF.